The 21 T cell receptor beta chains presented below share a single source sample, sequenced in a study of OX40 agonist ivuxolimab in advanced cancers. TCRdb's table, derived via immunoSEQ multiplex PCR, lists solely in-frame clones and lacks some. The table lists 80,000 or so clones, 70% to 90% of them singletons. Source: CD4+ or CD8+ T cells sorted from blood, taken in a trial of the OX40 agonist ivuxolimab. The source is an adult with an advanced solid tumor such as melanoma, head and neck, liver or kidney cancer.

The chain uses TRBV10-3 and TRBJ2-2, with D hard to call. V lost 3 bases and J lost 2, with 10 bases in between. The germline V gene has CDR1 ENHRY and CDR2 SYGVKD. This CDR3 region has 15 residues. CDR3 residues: CAISEAGHNTGELFF. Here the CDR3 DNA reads TGTGCCATCAGTGAAGCTGGTCACAACACCGGGGAGCTGTTTTTT.

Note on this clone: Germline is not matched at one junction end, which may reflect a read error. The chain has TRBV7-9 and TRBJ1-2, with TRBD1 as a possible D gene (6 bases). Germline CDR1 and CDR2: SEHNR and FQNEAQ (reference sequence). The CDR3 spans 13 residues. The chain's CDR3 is CASSFGQRSDRIF. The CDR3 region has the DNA TGTGCCAGCAGCTTTGGACAGCGAAGTGATAGGATCTTC.

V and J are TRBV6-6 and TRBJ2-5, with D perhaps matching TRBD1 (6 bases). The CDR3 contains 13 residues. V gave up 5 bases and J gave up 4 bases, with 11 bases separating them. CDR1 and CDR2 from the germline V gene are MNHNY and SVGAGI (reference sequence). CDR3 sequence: CASSEEGGETQYF. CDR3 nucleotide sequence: TGTGCCAGCAGTGAGGAAGGGGGAGAGACCCAGTACTTC.

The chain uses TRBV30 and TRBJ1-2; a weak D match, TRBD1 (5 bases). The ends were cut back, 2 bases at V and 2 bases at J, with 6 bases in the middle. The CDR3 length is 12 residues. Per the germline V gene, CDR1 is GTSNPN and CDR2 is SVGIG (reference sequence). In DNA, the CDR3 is TGTGCCTGGAGTAAGGGGAACTATGGCTACACCTTC. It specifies CAWSKGNYGYTF.

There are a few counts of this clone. CDR3: CATSRVAIAGTYEQYF. CDR3 in DNA: TGTGCCACCAGCAGAGTCGCAATAGCGGGGACCTACGAGCAGTACTTC. This rearrangement joins TRBV15 to TRBJ2-7; 8 bases align to TRBD2. V lost 1 base to trimming and J lost 2 bases; unmatched junction nucleotides: 7. This CDR3 spans 16 amino acids. Germline values: CDR1 LNHNV, CDR2 YYDKDF (reference sequence).

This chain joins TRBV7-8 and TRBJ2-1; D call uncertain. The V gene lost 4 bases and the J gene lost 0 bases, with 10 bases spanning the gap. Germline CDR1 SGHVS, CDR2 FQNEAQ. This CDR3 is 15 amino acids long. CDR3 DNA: TGTGCCAGCAGCTCTCTATCGAGCTCCTACAATGAGCAGTTCTTC. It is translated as CASSSLSSSYNEQFF.

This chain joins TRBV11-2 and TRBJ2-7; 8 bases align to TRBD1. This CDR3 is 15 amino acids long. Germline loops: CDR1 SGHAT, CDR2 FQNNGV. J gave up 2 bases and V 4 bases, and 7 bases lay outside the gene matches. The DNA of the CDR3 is TGTGCCAGCAGCTCCCGGACAGGGAAAACCTACGAGCAGTACTTC. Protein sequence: CASSSRTGKTYEQYF.

Here the CDR3 DNA reads TGTGCCTGGAGTGTTGTGCCGTTTTCACAGGGTCCTGAAGCTTTCTTT. Protein sequence: CAWSVVPFSQGPEAFF. The V call is TRBV30, the J call TRBJ1-1; perhaps TRBD1 as D (6 bases). The germline V and J ends were trimmed by 0 bases and 6 bases, with 20 bases remaining between them. In germline, CDR1 is GTSNPN, CDR2 SVGIG (reference sequence). The CDR3 spans 16 residues.

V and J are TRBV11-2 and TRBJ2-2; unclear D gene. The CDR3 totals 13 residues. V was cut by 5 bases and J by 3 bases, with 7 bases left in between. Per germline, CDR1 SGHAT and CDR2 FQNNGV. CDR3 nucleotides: TGTGCCAGCAGCGCACAGTACACCGGGGAGCTGTTTTTT. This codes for CASSAQYTGELFF.

This CDR3 is CASSPPTGHSYEQYF. CDR3 DNA sequence: TGTGCCAGCTCACCACCAACTGGGCACTCCTACGAGCAGTACTTC. V gene TRBV18 combines with J gene TRBJ2-7; D is unresolved. CDR1 is KGHSH and CDR2 is LQKENI in the germline V gene. This CDR3 contains 15 residues. The V and J ends lost 0 bases and 0 bases respectively, with 9 bases between them.

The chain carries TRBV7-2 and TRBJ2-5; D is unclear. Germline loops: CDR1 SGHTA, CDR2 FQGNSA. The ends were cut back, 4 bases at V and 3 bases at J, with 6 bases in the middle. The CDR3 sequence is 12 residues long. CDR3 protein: CASSSLKETQYF. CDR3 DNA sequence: TGTGCCAGCAGCTCACTGAAAGAGACCCAGTACTTC.

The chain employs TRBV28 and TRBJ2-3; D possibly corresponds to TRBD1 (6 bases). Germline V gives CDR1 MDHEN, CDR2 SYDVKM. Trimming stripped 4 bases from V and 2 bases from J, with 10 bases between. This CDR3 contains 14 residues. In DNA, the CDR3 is TGTGCCAGCAGTTCAGGGGTCCACACAGATACGCAGTATTTT. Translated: CASSSGVHTDTQYF.

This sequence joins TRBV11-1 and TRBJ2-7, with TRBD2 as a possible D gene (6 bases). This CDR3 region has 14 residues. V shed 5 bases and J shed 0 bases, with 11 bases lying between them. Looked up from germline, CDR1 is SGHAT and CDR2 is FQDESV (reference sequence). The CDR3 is CASSRAGVSYEQYF. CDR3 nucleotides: TGTGCCAGCAGCCGAGCGGGCGTCTCCTACGAGCAGTACTTC.

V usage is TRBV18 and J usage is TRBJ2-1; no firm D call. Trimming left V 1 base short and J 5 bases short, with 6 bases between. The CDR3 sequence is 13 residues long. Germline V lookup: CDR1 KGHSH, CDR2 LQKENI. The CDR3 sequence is CASSPLSDNEQFF. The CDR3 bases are TGTGCCAGCTCACCACTAAGCGACAATGAGCAGTTCTTC.

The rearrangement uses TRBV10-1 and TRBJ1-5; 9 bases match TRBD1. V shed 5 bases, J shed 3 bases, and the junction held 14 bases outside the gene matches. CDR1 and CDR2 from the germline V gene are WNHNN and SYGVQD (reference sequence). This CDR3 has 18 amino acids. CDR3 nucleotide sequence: TGCGCCAGCAGTAACAGGGGGCGTCCTCCCGAGTCCAATCAGCCCCAGCATTTT. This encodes CASSNRGRPPESNQPQHF.

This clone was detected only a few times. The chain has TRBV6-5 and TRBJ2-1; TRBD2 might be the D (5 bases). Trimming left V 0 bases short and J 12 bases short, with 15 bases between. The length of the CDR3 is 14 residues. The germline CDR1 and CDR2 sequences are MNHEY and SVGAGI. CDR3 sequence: CASSYSEARRGQFF. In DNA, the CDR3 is TGTGCCAGCAGTTACTCGGAGGCCCGCCGGGGGCAGTTCTTC.

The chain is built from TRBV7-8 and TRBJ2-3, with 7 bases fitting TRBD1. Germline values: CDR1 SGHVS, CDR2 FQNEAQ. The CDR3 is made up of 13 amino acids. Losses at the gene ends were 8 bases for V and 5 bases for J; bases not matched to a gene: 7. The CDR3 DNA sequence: TGTGCCAGCCGTTATCAGGGGGTAGATACGCAGTATTTT. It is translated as CASRYQGVDTQYF.

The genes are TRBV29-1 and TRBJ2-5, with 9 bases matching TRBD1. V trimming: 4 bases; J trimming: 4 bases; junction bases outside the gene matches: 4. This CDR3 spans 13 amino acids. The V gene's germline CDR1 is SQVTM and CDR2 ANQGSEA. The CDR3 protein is CSVGQGDRETQYF. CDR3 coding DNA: TGCAGCGTTGGACAGGGGGACCGAGAGACCCAGTACTTC.

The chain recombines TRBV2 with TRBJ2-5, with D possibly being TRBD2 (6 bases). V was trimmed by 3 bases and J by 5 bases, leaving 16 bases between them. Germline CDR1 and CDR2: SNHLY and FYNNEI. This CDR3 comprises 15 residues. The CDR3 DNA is TGTGCCAGCAGTGAGCCCGGGGGACTTAGGGAGACCCAGTACTTC. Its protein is CASSEPGGLRETQYF.

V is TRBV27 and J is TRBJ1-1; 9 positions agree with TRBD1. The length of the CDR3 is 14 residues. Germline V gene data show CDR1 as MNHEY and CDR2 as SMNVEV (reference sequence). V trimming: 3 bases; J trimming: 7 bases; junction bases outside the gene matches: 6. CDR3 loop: CASSFLGQGYEAFF. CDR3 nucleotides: TGTGCCAGCAGTTTCCTCGGACAGGGGTATGAAGCTTTCTTT.

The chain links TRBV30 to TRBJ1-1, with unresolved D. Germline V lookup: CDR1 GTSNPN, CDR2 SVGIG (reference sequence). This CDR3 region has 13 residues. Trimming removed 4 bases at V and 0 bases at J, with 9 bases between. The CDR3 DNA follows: TGTGCCTGGACGAGGGATTTGAACACTGAAGCTTTCTTT. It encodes CAWTRDLNTEAFF. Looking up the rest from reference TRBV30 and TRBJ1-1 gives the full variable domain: SQTIHQWPATLVQPVGSPLSLECTVEGTSNPNLYWYRQAAGRGLQLLFYSVGIGQISSEVPQNLSASRPQDRQFILSSKKLLLSDSGFYLCAWTRDLNTEAFFGQGTRLTVV.